This TCR beta chain was captured by sequencing in a study of cytomegalovirus exposure and HLA in healthy donors. On this clone: No antigen is known for it.

Findings and limits, study-wide: For TCR beta chains, V- and J-gene trimming was later linked to a missense DCLRE1C variant.

The PCR was carried out with 60 Vbeta primers and 13 Jbeta primers. Profiled with immunoSEQ multiplex PCR; TCRdb holds only in-frame clones, not every one. This sample has 150,000 to 200,000 clones, with about three quarters found just once. Source material: PBMCs. This clonotype was sampled from a woman in her thirties or forties in good health and CMV-seropositive.

In DNA, the CDR3 is TGTGCCAGCAGCTTAGATCAGGGCAGGGTCGAGTACTTC. It translates to CASSLDQGRVEYF. The chain uses TRBV11-2 and TRBJ2-7, with D perhaps TRBD1 (5 bases). Germline V lookup: CDR1 SGHAT, CDR2 FQNNGV. This CDR3 is built from 13 residues. The germline V and J ends were trimmed by 0 bases and 11 bases, with 14 bases remaining between them.